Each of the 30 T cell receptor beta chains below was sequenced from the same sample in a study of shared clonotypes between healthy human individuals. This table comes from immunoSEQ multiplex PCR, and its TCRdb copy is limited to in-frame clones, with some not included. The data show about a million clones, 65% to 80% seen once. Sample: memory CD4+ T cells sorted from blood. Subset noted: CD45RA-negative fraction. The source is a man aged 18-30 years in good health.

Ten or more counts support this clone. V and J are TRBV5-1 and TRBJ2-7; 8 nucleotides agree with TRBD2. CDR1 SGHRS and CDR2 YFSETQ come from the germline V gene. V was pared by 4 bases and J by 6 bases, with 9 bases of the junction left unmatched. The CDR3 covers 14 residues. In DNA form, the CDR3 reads TGCGCCAGCAGCACCGCGGGACTAGAGGCCGAGCAGTACTTC. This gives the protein CASSTAGLEAEQYF. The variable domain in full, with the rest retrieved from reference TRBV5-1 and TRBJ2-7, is KAGVTQTPRYLIKTRGQQVTLSCSPISGHRSVSWYQQTPGQGLQFLFEYFSETQRNKGNFPGRFSGRQFSNSRSEMNVSTLELGDSALYLCASSTAGLEAEQYFGPGTRLTVT.

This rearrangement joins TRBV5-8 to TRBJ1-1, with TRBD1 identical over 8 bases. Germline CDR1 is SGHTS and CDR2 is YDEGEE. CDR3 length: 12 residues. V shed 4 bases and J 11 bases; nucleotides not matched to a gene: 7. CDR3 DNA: TGTGCCAGCAGCGTCATCACAGGGGGGGCTTTCTTT. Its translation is CASSVITGGAFF.

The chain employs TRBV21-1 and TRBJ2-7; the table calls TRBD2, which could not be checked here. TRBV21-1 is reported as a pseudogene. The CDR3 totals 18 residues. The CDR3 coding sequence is TGTGCCAGCCCCCCAACTACTAGCGGGAGAACTGATTCGGACGAGCAGTACTTC. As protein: CASPPTTSGRTDSDEQYF.

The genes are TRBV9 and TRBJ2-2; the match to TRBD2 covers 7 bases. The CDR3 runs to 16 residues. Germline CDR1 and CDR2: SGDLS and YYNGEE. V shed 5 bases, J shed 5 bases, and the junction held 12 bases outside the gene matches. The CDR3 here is CASSPRGGSVTGELFF. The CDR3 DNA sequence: TGTGCCAGCAGTCCCCGTGGCGGGAGTGTGACCGGGGAGCTGTTTTTT.

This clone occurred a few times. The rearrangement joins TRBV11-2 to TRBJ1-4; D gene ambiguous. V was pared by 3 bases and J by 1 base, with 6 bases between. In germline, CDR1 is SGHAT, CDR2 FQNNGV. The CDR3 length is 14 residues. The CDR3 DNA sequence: TGTGCCAGCAGCTTTACGGGAACTAATGAAAAACTGTTTTTT. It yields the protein CASSFTGTNEKLFF.

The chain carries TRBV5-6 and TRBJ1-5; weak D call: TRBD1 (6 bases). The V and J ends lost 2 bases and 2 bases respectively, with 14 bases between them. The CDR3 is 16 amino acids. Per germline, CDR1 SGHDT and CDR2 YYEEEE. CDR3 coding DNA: TGTGCCAGCAGCTTAACACAGGGTACGCGCAATCAGCCCCAGCATTTT. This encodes CASSLTQGTRNQPQHF.

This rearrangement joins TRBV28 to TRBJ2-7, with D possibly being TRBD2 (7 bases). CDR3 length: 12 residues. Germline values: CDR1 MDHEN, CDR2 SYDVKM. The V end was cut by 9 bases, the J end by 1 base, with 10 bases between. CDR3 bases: TGTGCCAGAGGGGGGGTTTCCTACGAGCAGTACTTC. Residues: CARGGVSYEQYF.

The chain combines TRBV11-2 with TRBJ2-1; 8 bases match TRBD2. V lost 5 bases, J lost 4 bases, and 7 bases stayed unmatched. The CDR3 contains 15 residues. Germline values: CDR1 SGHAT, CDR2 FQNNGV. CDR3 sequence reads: CASSPGLDPYNEQFF. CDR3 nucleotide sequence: TGTGCCAGCAGCCCGGGACTAGACCCTTACAATGAGCAGTTCTTC.

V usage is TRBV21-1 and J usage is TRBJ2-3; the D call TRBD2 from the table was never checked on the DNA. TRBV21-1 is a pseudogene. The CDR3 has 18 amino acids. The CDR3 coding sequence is TGTGCCAGCAGCCTCAAAGGACTAGCGGGAGTATTAACAGATACGCAGTATTTT. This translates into CASSLKGLAGVLTDTQYF.

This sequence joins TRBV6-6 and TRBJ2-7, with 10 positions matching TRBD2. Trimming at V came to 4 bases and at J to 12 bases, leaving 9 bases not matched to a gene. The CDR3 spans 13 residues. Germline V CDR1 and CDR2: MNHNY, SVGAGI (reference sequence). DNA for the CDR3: TGTGCCAGCAGTTTAGTAGCGGGGGGCCGGGGGTACTTC. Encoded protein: CASSLVAGGRGYF.

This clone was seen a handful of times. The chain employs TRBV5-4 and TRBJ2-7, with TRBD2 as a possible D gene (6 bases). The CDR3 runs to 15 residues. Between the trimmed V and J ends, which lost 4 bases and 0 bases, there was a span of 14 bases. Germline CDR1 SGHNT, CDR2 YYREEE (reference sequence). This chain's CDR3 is CASSLVAGSSYEQYF. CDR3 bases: TGTGCCAGCAGCCTGGTTGCGGGAAGCTCCTACGAGCAGTACTTC. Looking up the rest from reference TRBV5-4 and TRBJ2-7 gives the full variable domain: ETGVTQSPTHLIKTRGQQVTLRCSSQSGHNTVSWYQQALGQGPQFIFQYYREEENGRGNFPPRFSGLQFPNYSSELNVNALELDDSALYLCASSLVAGSSYEQYFGPGTRLTVT.

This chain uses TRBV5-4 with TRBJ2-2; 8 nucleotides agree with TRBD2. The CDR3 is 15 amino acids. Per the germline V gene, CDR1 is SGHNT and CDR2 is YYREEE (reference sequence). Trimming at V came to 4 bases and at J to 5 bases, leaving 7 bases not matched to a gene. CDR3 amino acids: CASSNTGTSTGELFF. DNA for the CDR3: TGTGCCAGCAGCAATACCGGGACTAGTACCGGGGAGCTGTTTTTT.

CDR3: CAWSPDSDQPQHF. In nucleotides, the CDR3 is TGTGCCTGGAGCCCAGACAGTGATCAGCCCCAGCATTTT. This chain uses TRBV30 with TRBJ1-5; D perhaps matches TRBD1 (5 bases). This CDR3 has 13 amino acids. The V gene lost 3 bases and the J gene lost 5 bases, with 11 bases spanning the gap. Germline assignment: CDR1 GTSNPN and CDR2 SVGIG (reference sequence).

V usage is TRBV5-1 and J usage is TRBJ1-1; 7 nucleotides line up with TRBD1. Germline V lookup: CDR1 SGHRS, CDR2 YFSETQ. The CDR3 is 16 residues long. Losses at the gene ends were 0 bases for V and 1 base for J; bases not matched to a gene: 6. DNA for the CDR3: TGCGCCAGCAGCTTGGACGGCGGGACAGCGAACACTGAAGCTTTCTTT. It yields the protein CASSLDGGTANTEAFF.

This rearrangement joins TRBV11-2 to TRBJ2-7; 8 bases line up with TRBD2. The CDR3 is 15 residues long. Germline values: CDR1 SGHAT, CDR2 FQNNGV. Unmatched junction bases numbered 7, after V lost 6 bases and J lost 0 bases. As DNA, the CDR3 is TGTGCCAGCAGATGGAGCGGGGGAAGCTCCTACGAGCAGTACTTC. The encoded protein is CASRWSGGSSYEQYF.

CDR3 bases: TGTGCCAGCAGCGTTACAGGTTCTGGAAACACCATATATTTT. Translation: CASSVTGSGNTIYF. V and J are TRBV6-1 and TRBJ1-3; tentative D call: TRBD1 (5 bases). Trimming pared 6 bases from V and 1 base from J, leaving 10 bases between. CDR3 length: 14 residues. Germline values: CDR1 MNHNS, CDR2 SASEGT.

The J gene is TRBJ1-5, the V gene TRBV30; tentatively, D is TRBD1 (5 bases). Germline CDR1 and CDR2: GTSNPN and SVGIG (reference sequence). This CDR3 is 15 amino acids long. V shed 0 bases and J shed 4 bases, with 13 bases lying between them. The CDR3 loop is CAWSVQAGKNQPQHF. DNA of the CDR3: TGTGCCTGGAGTGTACAGGCAGGGAAAAATCAGCCCCAGCATTTT.

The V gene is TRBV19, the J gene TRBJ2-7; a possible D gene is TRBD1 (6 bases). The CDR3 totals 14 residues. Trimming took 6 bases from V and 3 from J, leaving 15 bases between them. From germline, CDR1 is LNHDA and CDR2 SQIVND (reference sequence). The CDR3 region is CASSATGEVYEQYF. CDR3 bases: TGTGCCAGTAGCGCGACAGGAGAGGTCTACGAGCAGTACTTC.

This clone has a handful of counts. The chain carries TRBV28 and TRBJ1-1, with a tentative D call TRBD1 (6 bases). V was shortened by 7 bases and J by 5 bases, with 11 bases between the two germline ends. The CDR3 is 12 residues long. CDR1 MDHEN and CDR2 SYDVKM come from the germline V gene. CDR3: CASTLRGTEAFF. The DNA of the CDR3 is TGTGCCAGCACCCTGAGGGGGACTGAAGCTTTCTTT.

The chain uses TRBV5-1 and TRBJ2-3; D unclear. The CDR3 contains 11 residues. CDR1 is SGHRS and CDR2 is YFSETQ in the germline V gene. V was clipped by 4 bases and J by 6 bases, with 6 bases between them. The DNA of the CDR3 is TGCGCCAGCAGCCCCGGGGATACGCAGTATTTT. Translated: CASSPGDTQYF.

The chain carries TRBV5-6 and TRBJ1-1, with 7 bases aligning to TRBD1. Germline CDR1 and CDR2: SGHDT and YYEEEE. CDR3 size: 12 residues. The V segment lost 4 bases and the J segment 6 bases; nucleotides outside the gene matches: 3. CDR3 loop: CASSRGLSEAFF. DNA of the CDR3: TGTGCCAGCAGCAGGGGGCTCTCTGAAGCTTTCTTT.

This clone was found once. In nucleotides, the CDR3 is TGTGCCAGCAGTTACAGGGCCTCCTACGAGCAGTACTTC. Its translation is CASSYRASYEQYF. The chain has TRBV25-1 and TRBJ2-7; D might be TRBD1 (6 bases). Germline V gene lookup returns CDR1 MGHDK and CDR2 SYGVNS. There are 13 residues in the CDR3. V was trimmed by 5 bases and J by 0 bases, leaving 8 bases between them.

This chain's CDR3 is CASSLVGSSQETQYF. DNA of the CDR3: TGTGCCAGCAGCTTAGTAGGGTCTTCCCAAGAGACCCAGTACTTC. This sequence joins TRBV7-9 and TRBJ2-5; D is undetermined. CDR1 is SEHNR, CDR2 FQNEAQ, per germline (reference sequence). Trimming stripped 1 base from V and 1 base from J, with 10 bases between. This CDR3 contains 15 residues.

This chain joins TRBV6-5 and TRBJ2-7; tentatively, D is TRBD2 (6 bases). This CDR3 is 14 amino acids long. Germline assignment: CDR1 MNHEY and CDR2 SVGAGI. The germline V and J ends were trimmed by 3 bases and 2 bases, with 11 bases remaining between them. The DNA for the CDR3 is TGTGCCAGCAGTTATAGCGGATTCCCCTACGAGCAGTACTTC. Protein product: CASSYSGFPYEQYF.

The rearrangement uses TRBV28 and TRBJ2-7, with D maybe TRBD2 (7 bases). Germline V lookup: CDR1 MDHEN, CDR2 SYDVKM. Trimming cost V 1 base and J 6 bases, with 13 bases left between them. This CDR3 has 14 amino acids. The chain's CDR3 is CASSLSGGAFEQYF. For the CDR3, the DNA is TGTGCCAGCAGTTTATCTGGGGGGGCCTTCGAGCAGTACTTC.

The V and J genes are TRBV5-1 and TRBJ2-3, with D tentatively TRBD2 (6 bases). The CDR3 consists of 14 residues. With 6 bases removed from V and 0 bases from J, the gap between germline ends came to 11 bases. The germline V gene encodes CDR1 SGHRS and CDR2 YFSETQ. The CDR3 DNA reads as TGCGCCAGCACCCCGGGGGTTAGCACAGATACGCAGTATTTT. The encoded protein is CASTPGVSTDTQYF.

The CDR3 loop is CASSFMTPANTGELFF. The CDR3 region has the DNA TGTGCCAGCAGTTTTATGACACCCGCGAACACCGGGGAGCTGTTTTTT. This chain connects TRBV28 to TRBJ2-2, with unresolved D. The CDR3 runs 16 residues. CDR1 and CDR2 from the germline V gene are MDHEN and SYDVKM. Trimming pared 3 bases from V and 0 bases from J, leaving 11 bases between.

The CDR3 bases are TGTGCCGCCGGGACAGGGGGATTCTATGGCTACACCTTC. Amino acids: CAAGTGGFYGYTF. The chain has TRBV10-3 and TRBJ1-2; 11 positions match TRBD1. CDR3 length: 13 amino acids. Germline-derived CDR1 and CDR2 are ENHRY and SYGVKD. After removal of 11 bases from V and 4 bases from J, the junction contained 6 bases not matched to a gene.

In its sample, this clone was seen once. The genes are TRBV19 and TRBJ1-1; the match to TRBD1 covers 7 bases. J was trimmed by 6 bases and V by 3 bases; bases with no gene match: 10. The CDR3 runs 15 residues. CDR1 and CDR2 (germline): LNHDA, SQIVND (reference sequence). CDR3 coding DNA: TGTGCCAGTAGTATCACAGGGGTGAAGACCCCTGAAGCTTTCTTT. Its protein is CASSITGVKTPEAFF.

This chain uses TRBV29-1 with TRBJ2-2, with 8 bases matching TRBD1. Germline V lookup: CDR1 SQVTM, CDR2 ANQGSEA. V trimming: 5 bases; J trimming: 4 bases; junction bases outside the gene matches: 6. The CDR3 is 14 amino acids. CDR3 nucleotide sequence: TGCAGCGTTTTTAGGACAGGGCTCACCGGGGAGCTGTTTTTT. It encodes CSVFRTGLTGELFF.